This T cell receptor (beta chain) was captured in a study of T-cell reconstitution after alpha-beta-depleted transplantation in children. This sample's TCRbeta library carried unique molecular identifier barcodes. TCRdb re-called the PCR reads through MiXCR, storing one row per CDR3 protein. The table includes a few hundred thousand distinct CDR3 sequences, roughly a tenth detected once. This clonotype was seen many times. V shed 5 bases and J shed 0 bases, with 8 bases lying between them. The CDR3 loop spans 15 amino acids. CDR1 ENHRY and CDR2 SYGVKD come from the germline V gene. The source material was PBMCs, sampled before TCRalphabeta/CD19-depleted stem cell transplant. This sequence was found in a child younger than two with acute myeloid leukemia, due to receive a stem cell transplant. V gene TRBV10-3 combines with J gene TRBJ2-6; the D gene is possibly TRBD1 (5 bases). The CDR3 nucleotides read TGTGCCATCAGTTTTCAGGGCTCTGGGGCCAACGTCCTGACTTTC. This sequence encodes CAISFQGSGANVLTF.